The 7 T cell receptor beta chains listed next were all sequenced from one sample in a study of early T cells in non-severe SARS-CoV-2 infection. TCRdb re-called the 5' RACE reads through MiXCR, storing one row per CDR3 protein. Altogether about 45,000 distinct CDR3 sequences are present, more than 9% being singletons, with the ten largest covering about a fifth. Specimen: whole blood. These receptor sequences come from an adult who was a healthcare worker with PCR-confirmed SARS-CoV-2 infection or an uninfected control (not recorded which).

The chain uses TRBV11-2 and TRBJ2-3; perhaps TRBD2 as D (7 bases). Germline CDR1 reads SGHAT; CDR2 reads FQNNGV. The CDR3 runs 13 residues. The V gene lost 0 bases and the J gene lost 11 bases, with 12 bases spanning the gap. The CDR3 here is CASSLEGGAKQYF. The CDR3 DNA reads TGTGCCAGCAGCTTAGAGGGGGGGGCGAAGCAGTATTTT. The full variable domain, with the rest looked up from reference TRBV11-2 and TRBJ2-3, is EAGVAQSPRYKIIEKRQSVAFWCNPISGHATLYWYQQILGQGPKLLIQFQNNGVVDDSQLPKDRFSAERLKGVDSTLKIQPAKLEDSAVYLCASSLEGGAKQYFGPGTRLTVL.

This CDR3 reads CASSLRAGQGAYEQYF. CDR3 coding DNA: TGTGCCAGCAGTTTAAGGGCGGGACAGGGGGCCTACGAGCAGTACTTC. This chain links TRBV28 with TRBJ2-7, with 11 positions matching TRBD1. This CDR3 has 16 residues. Germline assignment: CDR1 MDHEN and CDR2 SYDVKM. V lost 2 bases and J lost 2; bases outside the gene matches: 5.

This clonotype was counted a few times. This chain links TRBV14 with TRBJ2-7; D not resolved. Germline CDR1 and CDR2: SGHDN and FVKESK. Trimming removed 1 base at V and 3 bases at J, with 4 bases between. This CDR3 spans 12 amino acids. DNA of the CDR3: TGTGCCAGCAGCCAAGCGGGCTACGAGCAGTACTTC. It is translated as CASSQAGYEQYF.

This clonotype was seen only a few times. V usage is TRBV7-8 and J usage is TRBJ1-5, with 9 bases lining up with TRBD1. This CDR3 comprises 19 residues. Germline trimming cut 1 base from V and 4 bases from J; bases unmatched to any gene: 14. CDR1 and CDR2 (germline): SGHVS, FQNEAQ. The CDR3 loop reads CASSLVTSGTGPRNQPQHF. The DNA of the CDR3 is TGTGCCAGCAGCTTAGTAACGTCAGGGACAGGGCCGAGGAATCAGCCCCAGCATTTT.

This clonotype appeared a few times. The chain couples TRBV28 to TRBJ2-1, with 7 positions matching TRBD2. CDR1 is MDHEN and CDR2 is SYDVKM in the germline V gene. The CDR3 loop spans 17 amino acids. V lost 4 bases to trimming and J lost 5 bases; unmatched junction nucleotides: 14. DNA for the CDR3: TGTGCCAGCAGTTCCCCTAGCGGCGACGGGATGGACAATGAGCAGTTCTTC. The encoded protein is CASSSPSGDGMDNEQFF.

This sequence joins TRBV5-1 and TRBJ1-1; unclear D gene. There are 16 residues in the CDR3. The germline V gene encodes CDR1 SGHRS and CDR2 YFSETQ. The V and J ends lost 0 bases and 4 bases respectively, with 16 bases between them. The CDR3 sequence is CASSLATGPGSTEAFF. CDR3 nucleotides: TGCGCCAGCAGCTTGGCCACCGGCCCGGGGAGCACTGAAGCTTTCTTT.

With regard to this clonotype: Possible read error: a much larger clone is one base away. The V gene is TRBV5-1, the J gene TRBJ2-1, with 9 bases matching TRBD2. From germline, CDR1 is SGHRS and CDR2 YFSETQ. The CDR3 covers 15 residues. The CDR3 region is CASSLVSGSINVQFF. CDR3 bases: TGCGCCAGCAGCTTGGTTAGCGGGAGTATCAATGTGCAGTTCTTC.